This is a list of T cell receptor beta chains from one sample in a study of blood T cell repertoires in COVID-19. Measured with immunoSEQ multiplex PCR; TCRdb has only the in-frame clones, and not every one. This sample has 350,000 or so clones, with about 90% found just once. The sequenced material came from peripheral blood. The receptor source for this set is a man aged 18 to 35 with active or convalescent COVID-19. Both conserved end residues are part of each CDR3. The order of the fields is V gene, D gene, J gene, clone size, CDR3 protein, CDR3 DNA. D genes are given only for firm matches. Not every row has a clone size; where given, it reads once, few, many or a size class.

v_call: TRBV29-1; d_call: .; j_call: TRBJ2-2; clone_size: .; cdr3_aa: CSVDFVGTGELFF; cdr3_nt: TGCAGCGTTGACTTCGTCGGGACCGGGGAGCTGTTTTTT
v_call: TRBV2; d_call: .; j_call: TRBJ1-5; clone_size: few; cdr3_aa: CASSEMEGSGQPQHF; cdr3_nt: TGTGCCAGCAGTGAAATGGAGGGATCGGGCCAGCCCCAGCATTTT
v_call: TRBV18; d_call: .; j_call: TRBJ1-1; clone_size: .; cdr3_aa: CASSPRTGKNTEAFF; cdr3_nt: TGTGCCAGCTCACCACGAACAGGGAAGAACACTGAAGCTTTCTTT
v_call: TRBV27; d_call: TRBD2; j_call: TRBJ2-7; clone_size: .; cdr3_aa: CASSLGLAAFYEQYF; cdr3_nt: TGTGCCAGCAGTTTGGGACTAGCGGCATTCTACGAGCAGTACTTC
v_call: TRBV21-1; d_call: .; j_call: TRBJ2-7; clone_size: .; cdr3_aa: CASSALRGHFHYEQYF; cdr3_nt: TGTGCCAGCAGCGCCCTGAGGGGACACTTCCACTACGAGCAGTACTTC
v_call: TRBV4-3; d_call: .; j_call: TRBJ2-7; clone_size: .; cdr3_aa: CASSQGAPGTYEQYF; cdr3_nt: TGCGCCAGCAGCCAAGGAGCTCCCGGTACCTACGAGCAGTACTTC
v_call: TRBV19; d_call: TRBD2; j_call: TRBJ2-1; clone_size: .; cdr3_aa: CASSMAGGLGLAGWDEQFF; cdr3_nt: TGTGCCAGTAGTATGGCGGGGGGCCTTGGACTAGCGGGATGGGATGAGCAGTTCTTC
v_call: TRBV4-3; d_call: .; j_call: TRBJ1-2; clone_size: few; cdr3_aa: CASSQDFGVRGYTF; cdr3_nt: TGCGCCAGCAGCCAAGATTTCGGGGTACGGGGCTACACCTTC
v_call: TRBV7-2; d_call: .; j_call: TRBJ1-6; clone_size: .; cdr3_aa: CASSFRADGKQSPLHF; cdr3_nt: TGTGCCAGCAGCTTCCGGGCGGACGGGAAGCAATCACCCCTCCACTTT
v_call: TRBV7-2; d_call: .; j_call: TRBJ1-6; clone_size: few; cdr3_aa: CASSLEAGRNSPLHF; cdr3_nt: TGTGCCAGCAGCTTAGAAGCGGGCCGTAATTCACCCCTCCACTTT
v_call: TRBV12-3/TRBV12-4; d_call: TRBD1; j_call: TRBJ1-5; clone_size: .; cdr3_aa: CASRDSNQPQHF; cdr3_nt: TGTGCCAGCCGGGACAGTAATCAGCCCCAGCATTTT
v_call: TRBV27; d_call: .; j_call: TRBJ2-1; clone_size: .; cdr3_aa: CASSPTLGARSYNEQFF; cdr3_nt: TGTGCCAGCAGTCCGACCTTGGGGGCGCGCTCCTACAATGAGCAGTTCTTC
v_call: TRBV4-3; d_call: TRBD2; j_call: TRBJ2-2; clone_size: .; cdr3_aa: CASSKGLVSVGELFF; cdr3_nt: TGCGCCAGCAGCAAAGGACTAGTTTCTGTCGGGGAGCTGTTTTTT
v_call: TRBV4-3; d_call: TRBD2; j_call: TRBJ2-1; clone_size: .; cdr3_aa: CASSQERGVPHNEQFF; cdr3_nt: TGCGCCAGCAGCCAAGAACGGGGGGTGCCCCACAATGAGCAGTTCTTC
v_call: TRBV15; d_call: .; j_call: TRBJ2-3; clone_size: .; cdr3_aa: CATSSLGTSTDTQYF; cdr3_nt: TGTGCCACCAGCAGTTTAGGGACTAGCACAGATACGCAGTATTTT
v_call: TRBV28; d_call: .; j_call: TRBJ1-1; clone_size: once; cdr3_aa: CASNSPRGRRTEAFF; cdr3_nt: TGTGCCAGCAACTCACCCAGGGGTCGGCGGACTGAAGCTTTCTTT
v_call: TRBV7-6; d_call: .; j_call: TRBJ1-4; clone_size: .; cdr3_aa: CASSLAPDSRSYEKLFF; cdr3_nt: TGTGCCAGCAGCTTAGCGCCCGACAGTAGGTCTTATGAAAAACTGTTTTTT
v_call: TRBV20-1; d_call: .; j_call: TRBJ1-4; clone_size: .; cdr3_aa: CSASAATPPGKLFF; cdr3_nt: TGCAGTGCTAGTGCTGCAACTCCTCCCGGAAAACTGTTTTTT
v_call: TRBV5-5; d_call: TRBD2; j_call: TRBJ2-5; clone_size: .; cdr3_aa: CASSYLVLAGETQYF; cdr3_nt: TGTGCCAGCAGCTACCTCGTCCTAGCGGGAGAGACCCAGTACTTC
v_call: TRBV18; d_call: .; j_call: TRBJ1-2; clone_size: .; cdr3_aa: CASRESGGDGYTF; cdr3_nt: TGTGCCAGCCGTGAATCAGGAGGGGATGGCTACACCTTC
v_call: TRBV6-6; d_call: TRBD2; j_call: TRBJ2-5; clone_size: .; cdr3_aa: CASSQPSGGGETQYF; cdr3_nt: TGTGCCAGCAGTCAACCTAGCGGGGGAGGGGAGACCCAGTACTTC
v_call: TRBV4-1; d_call: .; j_call: TRBJ1-1; clone_size: .; cdr3_aa: CASSQVVRTVTEAFF; cdr3_nt: TGCGCCAGCAGCCAAGTAGTTAGGACTGTAACTGAAGCTTTCTTT
v_call: TRBV7-2; d_call: .; j_call: TRBJ1-5; clone_size: .; cdr3_aa: CASSLPGSMDQPQHF; cdr3_nt: TGTGCCAGCAGCTTACCAGGGTCGATGGATCAGCCCCAGCATTTT
v_call: TRBV4-1; d_call: .; j_call: TRBJ1-1; clone_size: .; cdr3_aa: CASSQDSWNTEAFF; cdr3_nt: TGCGCCAGCAGCCAAGATTCGTGGAACACTGAAGCTTTCTTT
v_call: TRBV10-3; d_call: TRBD2; j_call: TRBJ2-7; clone_size: once; cdr3_aa: CAISSRTSGGYEQYF; cdr3_nt: TGTGCCATCAGTTCTCGGACTAGCGGGGGATACGAGCAGTACTTC
v_call: TRBV6-2/TRBV6-3; d_call: TRBD1; j_call: TRBJ1-4; clone_size: .; cdr3_aa: CASSYFGTGRTNEKLFF; cdr3_nt: TGTGCCAGCAGTTACTTCGGGACAGGCCGTACTAATGAAAAACTGTTTTTT
v_call: TRBV4-1; d_call: TRBD1; j_call: TRBJ2-7; clone_size: .; cdr3_aa: CASSQFGQGREQYF; cdr3_nt: TGCGCCAGCAGCCAATTCGGACAGGGGCGAGAGCAGTACTTC
v_call: TRBV19; d_call: .; j_call: TRBJ2-5; clone_size: .; cdr3_aa: CASSMAVAQETQYF; cdr3_nt: TGTGCCAGTAGTATGGCGGTGGCCCAAGAGACCCAGTACTTC
v_call: TRBV28; d_call: TRBD1; j_call: TRBJ1-5; clone_size: .; cdr3_aa: CASSSAGTANQPQHF; cdr3_nt: TGTGCCAGCAGTTCGGCCGGGACAGCTAATCAGCCCCAGCATTTT
v_call: TRBV7-9; d_call: .; j_call: TRBJ2-1; clone_size: .; cdr3_aa: CASSPTGTNNEQFF; cdr3_nt: TGTGCCAGCAGCCCAACAGGGACCAACAATGAGCAGTTCTTC
v_call: TRBV6-5; d_call: .; j_call: TRBJ1-6; clone_size: .; cdr3_aa: CASSPQMGGSPLHF; cdr3_nt: TGTGCCAGCAGTCCCCAGATGGGGGGTTCACCCCTCCACTTT
v_call: TRBV5-1; d_call: TRBD1; j_call: TRBJ2-7; clone_size: .; cdr3_aa: CASRGRDRVADLGEQYF; cdr3_nt: TGCGCCAGCCGCGGGCGGGACAGGGTCGCAGACTTGGGGGAGCAGTACTTC
v_call: TRBV18; d_call: .; j_call: TRBJ1-6; clone_size: .; cdr3_aa: CASSPDSIAFSSYNSPLHF; cdr3_nt: TGTGCCAGCTCACCAGACTCGATCGCCTTTAGCTCCTATAATTCACCCCTCCACTTT
v_call: TRBV19; d_call: TRBD1; j_call: TRBJ1-1; clone_size: .; cdr3_aa: CASSRGQRMNTEAFF; cdr3_nt: TGTGCCAGTAGTAGGGGACAGCGCATGAACACTGAAGCTTTCTTT
v_call: TRBV27; d_call: .; j_call: TRBJ1-1; clone_size: .; cdr3_aa: CASSLSSDSGPVNTEAFF; cdr3_nt: TGTGCCAGCAGTTTATCGTCAGACTCAGGGCCTGTGAACACTGAAGCTTTCTTT
v_call: TRBV7-9; d_call: TRBD1; j_call: TRBJ2-7; clone_size: once; cdr3_aa: CASSRGGTSYEQYF; cdr3_nt: TGTGCCAGCAGCCGAGGGGGCACCTCCTACGAGCAGTACTTC
v_call: TRBV7-9; d_call: .; j_call: TRBJ1-6; clone_size: .; cdr3_aa: CASSRRDTDSPLHF; cdr3_nt: TGTGCCAGCAGCCGCCGGGACACGGATTCACCCCTCCACTTT
v_call: TRBV27; d_call: TRBD2; j_call: TRBJ2-7; clone_size: .; cdr3_aa: CASRGLGSGRYEQYF; cdr3_nt: TGTGCCAGCAGAGGTTTGGGTAGCGGGAGGTACGAGCAGTACTTC
v_call: TRBV7-8; d_call: .; j_call: TRBJ1-4; clone_size: .; cdr3_aa: CASSFIDSNEKLFF; cdr3_nt: TGTGCCAGCAGCTTCATAGACAGTAATGAAAAACTGTTTTTT
v_call: TRBV7-8; d_call: .; j_call: TRBJ2-3; clone_size: .; cdr3_aa: CASSFQGVRDTQYF; cdr3_nt: TGTGCCAGCAGCTTCCAAGGGGTCAGAGATACGCAGTATTTT
v_call: TRBV19; d_call: TRBD1; j_call: TRBJ2-1; clone_size: .; cdr3_aa: CASSKGTGAGNEQFF; cdr3_nt: TGTGCCAGTAGTAAGGGGACAGGGGCGGGCAATGAGCAGTTCTTC
v_call: TRBV2; d_call: TRBD1; j_call: TRBJ1-3; clone_size: .; cdr3_aa: CASSRDRPSGNTIYF; cdr3_nt: TGTGCCAGCAGTAGGGACAGACCTTCTGGAAACACCATATATTTT
v_call: TRBV19; d_call: .; j_call: TRBJ1-1; clone_size: .; cdr3_aa: CASRPPHAGNTEAFF; cdr3_nt: TGTGCCAGTAGACCCCCTCATGCAGGGAACACTGAAGCTTTCTTT
v_call: TRBV7-2; d_call: .; j_call: TRBJ2-1; clone_size: .; cdr3_aa: CASSLDAGSPYEQFF; cdr3_nt: TGTGCCAGCAGCTTAGATGCAGGGTCGCCCTATGAGCAGTTCTTC
v_call: TRBV6-1; d_call: TRBD1; j_call: TRBJ1-2; clone_size: .; cdr3_aa: CASSEPRDSYGYTF; cdr3_nt: TGTGCCAGCAGTGAACCCCGGGACAGCTATGGCTACACCTTC
v_call: TRBV30; d_call: .; j_call: TRBJ1-2; clone_size: .; cdr3_aa: CACWTSSYGYTF; cdr3_nt: TGTGCCTGCTGGACAAGTTCGTATGGCTACACCTTC
v_call: TRBV12-3/TRBV12-4; d_call: .; j_call: TRBJ1-1; clone_size: few; cdr3_aa: CASSFDTNTEAFF; cdr3_nt: TGTGCCAGCAGTTTTGACACGAACACTGAAGCTTTCTTT
v_call: TRBV30; d_call: .; j_call: TRBJ1-5; clone_size: .; cdr3_aa: CAWSIGGNQPQHF; cdr3_nt: TGTGCCTGGAGTATCGGGGGAAATCAGCCCCAGCATTTT
v_call: TRBV18; d_call: .; j_call: TRBJ2-2; clone_size: .; cdr3_aa: CASSLHRMTATNTGELFF; cdr3_nt: TGTGCCAGCTCACTCCACCGTATGACAGCAACCAACACCGGGGAGCTGTTTTTT
v_call: TRBV5-6; d_call: TRBD1; j_call: TRBJ2-7; clone_size: .; cdr3_aa: CASSRGQSYEQYF; cdr3_nt: TGTGCCAGCAGCCGGGGACAGAGTTACGAGCAGTACTTC
v_call: TRBV7-2; d_call: TRBD1; j_call: TRBJ1-2; clone_size: .; cdr3_aa: CASSLLPGGYPYGYTF; cdr3_nt: TGTGCCAGCAGCTTATTACCAGGGGGCTATCCCTATGGCTACACCTTC
v_call: TRBV5-4; d_call: .; j_call: TRBJ2-4; clone_size: .; cdr3_aa: CASSPGPALGNIQYF; cdr3_nt: TGTGCCAGCAGCCCCGGTCCAGCGCTGGGAAACATTCAGTACTTC
v_call: TRBV7-9; d_call: TRBD1; j_call: TRBJ1-4; clone_size: .; cdr3_aa: CASSFSRGREKLFF; cdr3_nt: TGTGCCAGCAGTTTCTCAAGGGGGCGTGAAAAACTGTTTTTT
v_call: TRBV2; d_call: TRBD1; j_call: TRBJ1-1; clone_size: .; cdr3_aa: CASSGRTGVGTEAFF; cdr3_nt: TGTGCCAGCAGTGGAAGGACAGGGGTTGGCACTGAAGCTTTCTTT
v_call: TRBV11-2; d_call: TRBD2; j_call: TRBJ2-3; clone_size: .; cdr3_aa: CASSLREGPSTDTQYF; cdr3_nt: TGTGCCAGCAGCTTGAGGGAGGGCCCTAGCACAGATACGCAGTATTTT